The present T cell receptor (beta chain) was sequenced within a study of neoadjuvant nivolumab and ipilimumab in lung cancer. At the level of the study: Nivolumab 3 mg/kg was given days 1, 15 and 29, plus ipilimumab 1 mg/kg day 1 in combination. Study-level results: Compared with tumor-adjacent uninvolved lung, resected tumors showed greater richness and clonality. Resected-tumor TCR richness correlated positively with pretherapy blood richness.

V lost 5 bases and J lost 5; bases outside the gene matches: 7. The CDR3 length is 14 residues. CDR1 is SEHNR and CDR2 is FQNEAQ in the germline V gene (reference sequence). Notes on this clone: The target antigen is unknown.

Clones were read by immunoSEQ multiplex PCR, and TCRdb kept only the in-frame ones, dropping some. The profile shows about 17,000 clones, roughly 76% of them singletons. The sequence came from an adult with non-small cell lung cancer. This chain connects TRBV7-9 to TRBJ1-1; TRBD1 matches at 8 bases. Specimen: tumor tissue, collected after neoadjuvant nivolumab, alone or with ipilimumab, at or shortly before surgery. Here the CDR3 reads CASSAGQGRTEAFF. Here the CDR3 DNA reads TGTGCCAGCAGCGCCGGACAGGGCCGAACTGAAGCTTTCTTT.